Listed here is a single T cell receptor (beta chain). The authors' processing: Amplification with reference gene primers provided the estimates of nucleated cell counts. Repertoires were generated with immunoSEQ multiplex PCR, while TCRdb's copy carries only in-frame clones and drops some. V and J calls plus clone size are reproduced from that table; the DNA served to infer D and trimming. The sample lists roughly 200,000 clones; more than 70% were seen once. From germline, CDR1 is SGHAT and CDR2 FQNNGV. Trimming shortened V by 3 bases and J by 0 bases, and 9 bases separated the two germline ends. This CDR3 has 15 amino acids. These data come from a study of blood T cell repertoires in COVID-19.

The chain employs TRBV11-2 and TRBJ1-3, with D perhaps matching TRBD1 (5 bases). The source of this sequence is a man in his forties or fifties with acute COVID-19. The sequencing sample was made of PBMCs or T cells enriched from blood (not recorded which). CDR3 coding DNA: TGTGCCAGCAGCTTTGGCGGGGGCTCTGGAAACACCATATATTTT. Its translation: CASSFGGGSGNTIYF.